This entry features one T cell receptor (beta chain) sequence. This sample is part of a study of T cell changes during pregnancy in multiple sclerosis. Repertoires were generated with immunoSEQ multiplex PCR, while TCRdb's copy carries only in-frame clones and drops some. The sample consists of fewer than 55,000 clones, 85% to 90% of them appearing once. This TCR was sampled from a female donor in good health, enrolled as a control in a pregnancy study. Sequencing was performed on peripheral blood, taken after pregnancy.

Written as DNA, the CDR3 is TGTGCCAGCAGCTTACAACCCACAGGCGGGACCCAGTACTTC. It is translated as CASSLQPTGGTQYF. V and J are TRBV7-8 and TRBJ2-5, with a weak D call TRBD1 (5 bases). Trimming took 2 bases from V and 7 from J, leaving 14 bases between them. This CDR3 is built from 14 residues. The germline gives CDR1 SGHVS, CDR2 FQNEAQ.